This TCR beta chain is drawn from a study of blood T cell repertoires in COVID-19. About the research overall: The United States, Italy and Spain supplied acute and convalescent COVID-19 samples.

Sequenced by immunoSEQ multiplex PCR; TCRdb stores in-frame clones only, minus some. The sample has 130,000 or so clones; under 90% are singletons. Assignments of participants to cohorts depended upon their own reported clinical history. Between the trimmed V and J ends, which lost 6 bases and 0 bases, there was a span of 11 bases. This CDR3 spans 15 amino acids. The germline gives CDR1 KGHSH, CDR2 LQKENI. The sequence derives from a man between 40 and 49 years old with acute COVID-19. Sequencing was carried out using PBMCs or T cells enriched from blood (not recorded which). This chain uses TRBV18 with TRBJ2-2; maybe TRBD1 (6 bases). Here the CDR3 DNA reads TGTGCCAGCTCGGACGACAGGACGAACACCGGGGAGCTGTTTTTT. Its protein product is CASSDDRTNTGELFF.